Presented here are 15 T cell receptor beta chains from one specimen sequenced in a study of CD8 T cells in Susac syndrome. RNA was extracted with the RNeasy kit, and a quantity of roughly 0.45 to 1 ug was reverse transcribed using random hexamers. TCRdb re-called the immunoSEQ multiplex PCR reads with MiXCR, one entry per CDR3 protein. Seen here are 200,000 to 250,000 distinct CDR3 sequences, approximately 95% observed once, and the top ten hold around 0.099%. The sequenced sample was CD4+ T cells from PBMCs. The receptors come from a human donor with multiple sclerosis.

The chain is built from TRBV29-1 and TRBJ2-1, with D tentatively TRBD2 (5 bases). This CDR3 is 12 amino acids long. The V end lost 4 bases, the J end lost 10 bases, and 14 bases lay between the germline ends. The V gene's germline CDR1 is SQVTM and CDR2 ANQGSEA. Here the CDR3 DNA reads TGCAGCGTTGGTCGGACTGGCGGGGAGCAGTTCTTC. This codes for CSVGRTGGEQFF.

The rearrangement links TRBV28 to TRBJ1-5; D gene uncertain. Germline assignment: CDR1 MDHEN and CDR2 SYDVKM. The CDR3 covers 12 residues. Trimming took 7 bases from V and 5 from J, leaving 9 bases between them. CDR3 in DNA: TGTGCCAGCACCAGACTCGATCAGCCCCAGCATTTT. Translation gives CASTRLDQPQHF.

The chain has TRBV18 and TRBJ1-6, with no clear D. Germline V lookup: CDR1 KGHSH, CDR2 LQKENI. This CDR3 spans 15 amino acids. Trimming stripped 4 bases from V and 8 bases from J, with 15 bases between. Here the CDR3 DNA reads TGTGCCAGCTCACTCCTACTGGCGGGCGATTCACCCCTCCACTTT. Its protein product is CASSLLLAGDSPLHF.

The CDR3 sequence is CAWRGTGPGYGYTF. CDR3 DNA: TGTGCCTGGAGGGGGACAGGACCCGGCTATGGCTACACCTTC. This chain links TRBV30 with TRBJ1-2; 8 bases agree with TRBD1. Germline loops: CDR1 GTSNPN, CDR2 SVGIG (reference sequence). There are 14 residues in the CDR3. Trimming removed 3 bases from V and 4 bases from J; junction bases left unmatched: 7.

V usage is TRBV7-6 and J usage is TRBJ1-1; TRBD1 matches at 9 bases. The CDR3 contains 14 residues. The V segment lost 2 bases and the J segment 9 bases; nucleotides outside the gene matches: 7. Germline values: CDR1 SGHVS, CDR2 FNYEAQ. Here the CDR3 reads CASSLRDREYQAFF. Written as DNA, the CDR3 is TGTGCCAGCAGCTTACGGGACAGGGAGTATCAAGCTTTCTTT.

This chain joins TRBV3-1 and TRBJ1-3, with TRBD1 matching over 7 bases. From germline, CDR1 is LGHDT and CDR2 YNNKEL (reference sequence). The CDR3 has 13 amino acids. V shed 5 bases, J shed 8 bases, and the junction held 6 bases outside the gene matches. The CDR3 protein is CASSKGQRDTIYF. The CDR3 region has the DNA TGTGCCAGCAGCAAGGGACAGCGAGACACCATATATTTT.

The chain links TRBV28 to TRBJ2-1; TRBD2 matches 7 bases. The CDR3 length is 15 residues. Germline assignment: CDR1 MDHEN and CDR2 SYDVKM. The V segment lost 6 bases and the J segment 4 bases; nucleotides outside the gene matches: 9. DNA for the CDR3: TGTGCCAGCAGCACCACCGCGGGAGTTTACAATGAGCAGTTCTTC. Amino acids: CASSTTAGVYNEQFF.

The chain couples TRBV7-2 to TRBJ2-2; 8 bases are a match to TRBD1. Germline lookup yields CDR1 SGHTA and CDR2 FQGNSA. The CDR3 contains 15 residues. V dropped 3 bases and J dropped 6; count of bases not matched to a gene: 6. This chain's CDR3 is CASSLAGTGPGELFF. DNA of the CDR3: TGTGCCAGCAGCTTGGCCGGGACAGGTCCCGGGGAGCTGTTTTTT.

The chain carries TRBV19 and TRBJ2-1; possibly TRBD2 for D (5 bases). Germline V gene sequence: CDR1 LNHDA, CDR2 SQIVND (reference sequence). V was clipped by 8 bases and J by 8 bases, with 19 bases between them. CDR3 length: 14 residues. CDR3 DNA sequence: TGTGCCAGTGGGTCACGGGGAGTTGGGGATGAGCAGTTCTTC. This codes for CASGSRGVGDEQFF.

The chain recombines TRBV29-1 with TRBJ1-2, with 9 bases fitting TRBD1. Trimming removed 7 bases from V and 5 bases from J; junction bases left unmatched: 8. The CDR3 sequence is 13 residues long. CDR1 SQVTM and CDR2 ANQGSEA come from the germline V gene. CDR3 loop: CSAHRDREYGYTF. The CDR3 DNA sequence: TGCAGCGCTCACCGGGACAGGGAGTATGGCTACACCTTC. Full variable domain (outside the CDR3, taken from reference TRBV29-1 and TRBJ1-2): SAVISQKPSRDICQRGTSLTIQCQVDSQVTMMFWYRQQPGQSLTLIATANQGSEATYESGFVIDKFPISRPNLTFSTLTVSNMSPEDSSIYLCSAHRDREYGYTFGSGTRLTVV.

The chain is built from TRBV29-1 and TRBJ2-5; D is ambiguous. The CDR3 is made up of 12 amino acids. The V end was cut by 4 bases, the J end by 2 bases, with 8 bases between. Germline lookup yields CDR1 SQVTM and CDR2 ANQGSEA. The CDR3 bases are TGCAGCGTTGGGACGTATCAAGAGACCCAGTACTTC. Residues: CSVGTYQETQYF.

The chain couples TRBV5-6 to TRBJ1-6; possible D gene TRBD1, 5 bases. V dropped 0 bases and J dropped 9 bases, with 13 bases sitting between them. Germline assignment: CDR1 SGHDT and CDR2 YYEEEE. The CDR3 length is 15 residues. The CDR3 DNA is TGTGCCAGCAGCTTGGTTTTTGGGGGTACTTCACCCCTCCACTTT. The encoded protein is CASSLVFGGTSPLHF.

The chain joins TRBV29-1 to TRBJ1-3; possibly TRBD1 for D (5 bases). The CDR3 covers 12 residues. The germline CDR1 and CDR2 sequences are SQVTM and ANQGSEA. Trimming took 5 bases from V and 3 from J, leaving 8 bases between them. The CDR3 region is CSVRQSGNTIYF. The CDR3 DNA sequence: TGCAGCGTTCGACAGAGTGGAAACACCATATATTTT.

This rearrangement joins TRBV7-9 to TRBJ1-5, with TRBD1 matching over 7 bases. Per germline, CDR1 SEHNR and CDR2 FQNEAQ (reference sequence). The CDR3 runs 15 residues. J gave up 2 bases and V 3 bases, and 4 bases lay outside the gene matches. The CDR3 sequence: CASSLAGGGNQPQHF. The CDR3 DNA follows: TGTGCCAGCAGCTTGGCAGGGGGAGGCAATCAGCCCCAGCATTTT.

The chain joins TRBV15 to TRBJ1-4; D not resolved. Germline CDR1 is LNHNV and CDR2 is YYDKDF (reference sequence). The CDR3 is 14 amino acids. V was clipped by 2 bases and J by 7 bases, with 11 bases between them. The CDR3 coding sequence is TGTGCCACCAGCAGACGTCACGAAACTGAAAAACTGTTTTTT. As protein: CATSRRHETEKLFF.